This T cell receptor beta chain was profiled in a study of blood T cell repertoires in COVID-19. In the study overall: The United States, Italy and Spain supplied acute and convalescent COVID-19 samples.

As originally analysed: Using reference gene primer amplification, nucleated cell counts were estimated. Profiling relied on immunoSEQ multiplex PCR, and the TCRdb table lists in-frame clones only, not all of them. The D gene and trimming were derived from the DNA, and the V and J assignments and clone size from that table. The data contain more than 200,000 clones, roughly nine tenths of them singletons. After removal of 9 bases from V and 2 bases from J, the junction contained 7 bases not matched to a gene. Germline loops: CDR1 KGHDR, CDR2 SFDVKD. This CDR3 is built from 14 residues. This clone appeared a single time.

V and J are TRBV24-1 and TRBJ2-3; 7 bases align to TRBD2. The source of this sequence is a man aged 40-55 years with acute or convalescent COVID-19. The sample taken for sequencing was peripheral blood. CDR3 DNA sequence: TGTGCCACCGGTTACAGCGGGGCCACAGATACGCAGTATTTT. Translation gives CATGYSGATDTQYF.